One and the same sample provided the 7 T cell receptor beta chains below, sequenced in a study of shared clonotypes between healthy human individuals. Measured with immunoSEQ multiplex PCR; TCRdb has only the in-frame clones, and not every one. The data show 950,000 to 1,100,000 clones, with about 75% seen just once and 1.4% held by the top ten. Sequencing used memory CD4+ T cells sorted from blood. Subset here: CD45RA-negative fraction. The origin of the receptors is a man between 18 and 35 years old in good health.

The chain combines TRBV4-1 with TRBJ1-4; no firm D call. The CDR3 sequence is 14 residues long. The germline V gene has CDR1 MGHRA and CDR2 YSYEKL. V shed 6 bases and J shed 4 bases, with 12 bases lying between them. CDR3 sequence: CASRAAGVNEKLFF. CDR3 coding DNA: TGCGCCAGCAGGGCGGCCGGGGTTAATGAAAAACTGTTTTTT.

The chain combines TRBV11-2 with TRBJ2-2, with D possibly matching TRBD1 (5 bases). V gave up 5 bases and J gave up 6 bases, with 22 bases separating them. CDR3 size: 17 residues. Looked up from germline, CDR1 is SGHAT and CDR2 is FQNNGV. The chain's CDR3 is CASSPDSYIQQAGELFF. In nucleotides, the CDR3 is TGTGCCAGCAGCCCCGACAGCTACATACAGCAGGCCGGGGAGCTGTTTTTT. The full variable domain, completed using reference TRBV11-2 and TRBJ2-2, is EAGVAQSPRYKIIEKRQSVAFWCNPISGHATLYWYQQILGQGPKLLIQFQNNGVVDDSQLPKDRFSAERLKGVDSTLKIQPAKLEDSAVYLCASSPDSYIQQAGELFFGEGSRLTVL.

V usage is TRBV9 and J usage is TRBJ2-5; 8 bases are shared with TRBD2. Germline lookup yields CDR1 SGDLS and CDR2 YYNGEE. The V segment lost 6 bases and the J segment 5 bases; nucleotides outside the gene matches: 6. CDR3 length equals 13 residues. The CDR3 DNA reads as TGTGCCAGCAACCGGGGGGGCACGGAGACCCAGTACTTC. As protein: CASNRGGTETQYF. Complete variable domain (other parts from reference TRBV9 and TRBJ2-5): DSGVTQTPKHLITATGQRVTLRCSPRSGDLSVYWYQQSLDQGLQFLIQYYNGEERAKGNILERFSAQQFPDLHSELNLSSLELGDSALYFCASNRGGTETQYFGPGTRLLVL.

This clone was seen once. The V gene is TRBV14, the J gene TRBJ1-4, with 9 bases matching TRBD1. The CDR3 runs 15 residues. Germline V gene sequence: CDR1 SGHDN, CDR2 FVKESK. With 4 bases clipped from V and 6 bases from J, the junction kept 6 bases outside the gene matches. This CDR3 is CASSRRRDRDEKLFF. The CDR3 DNA follows: TGTGCCAGCAGCCGTCGACGGGACAGGGATGAAAAACTGTTTTTT.

V and J are TRBV6-5 and TRBJ1-1; tentative D call: TRBD1 (6 bases). The CDR3 loop spans 11 amino acids. CDR1 is MNHEY, CDR2 SVGAGI, per germline. V dropped 7 bases and J dropped 5 bases, with 8 bases sitting between them. The CDR3 here is CASKGGTEAFF. CDR3 DNA sequence: TGTGCCAGCAAGGGGGGGACTGAAGCTTTCTTT.

This clone was observed at least ten times. The gene calls are TRBV2 and TRBJ1-1; D is unresolved. Trimming stripped 8 bases from V and 1 base from J, with 5 bases between. The CDR3 extends over 11 amino acids. Germline V CDR1 and CDR2: SNHLY, FYNNEI. The CDR3 region has the DNA TGTGCCAGCGAAGGGAACACTGAAGCTTTCTTT. This encodes CASEGNTEAFF.

This sequence joins TRBV5-4 and TRBJ2-2; D call uncertain. The CDR3 is 13 residues long. Germline V gene data show CDR1 as SGHNT and CDR2 as YYREEE (reference sequence). Trimming removed 3 bases at V and 4 bases at J, with 7 bases between. In DNA, the CDR3 is TGTGCCAGCAGCTCAACCCTCACCGGGGAGCTGTTTTTT. Protein sequence: CASSSTLTGELFF.